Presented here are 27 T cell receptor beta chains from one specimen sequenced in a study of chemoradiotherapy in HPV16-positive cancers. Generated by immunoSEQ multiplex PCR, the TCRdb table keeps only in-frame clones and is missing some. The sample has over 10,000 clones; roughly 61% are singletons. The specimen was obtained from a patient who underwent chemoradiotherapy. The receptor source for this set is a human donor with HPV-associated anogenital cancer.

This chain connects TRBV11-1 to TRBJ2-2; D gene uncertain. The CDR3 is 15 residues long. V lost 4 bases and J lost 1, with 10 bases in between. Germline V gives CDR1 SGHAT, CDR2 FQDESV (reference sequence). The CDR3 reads CASSSDGLNTGELFF. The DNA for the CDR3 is TGTGCCAGCAGCTCGGACGGTCTGAACACCGGGGAGCTGTTTTTT. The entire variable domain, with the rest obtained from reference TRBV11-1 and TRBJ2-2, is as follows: EAEVAQSPRYKITEKSQAVAFWCDPISGHATLYWYRQILGQGPELLVQFQDESVVDDSQLPKDRFSAERLKGVDSTLKIQPAELGDSAMYLCASSSDGLNTGELFFGEGSRLTVL.

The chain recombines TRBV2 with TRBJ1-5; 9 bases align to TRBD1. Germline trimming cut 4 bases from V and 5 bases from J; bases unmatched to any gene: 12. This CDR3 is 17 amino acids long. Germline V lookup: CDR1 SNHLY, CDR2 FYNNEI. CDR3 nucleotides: TGTGCCAGCAGTGGGGACCCGGGACAGGGTTTAGATCAGCCCCAGCATTTT. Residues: CASSGDPGQGLDQPQHF.

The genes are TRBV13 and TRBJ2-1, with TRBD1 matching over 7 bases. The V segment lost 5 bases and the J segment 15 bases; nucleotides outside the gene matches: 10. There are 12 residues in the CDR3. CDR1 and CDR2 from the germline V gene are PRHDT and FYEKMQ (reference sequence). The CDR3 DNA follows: TGTGCCAGCAGCACGGGTTACAGGGGTGTGTTCTTC. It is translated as CASSTGYRGVFF.

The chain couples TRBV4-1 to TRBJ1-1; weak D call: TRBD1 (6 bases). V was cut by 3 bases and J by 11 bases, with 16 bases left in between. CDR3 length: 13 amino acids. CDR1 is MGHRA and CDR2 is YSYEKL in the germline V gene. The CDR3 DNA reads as TGCGCCAGCAGCCACATTGACAGGCGGCGGGCTTTCTTT. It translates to CASSHIDRRRAFF.

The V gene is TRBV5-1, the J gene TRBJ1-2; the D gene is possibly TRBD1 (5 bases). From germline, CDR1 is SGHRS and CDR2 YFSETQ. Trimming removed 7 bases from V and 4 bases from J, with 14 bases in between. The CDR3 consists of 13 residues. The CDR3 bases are TGCGCCAGCGGAATTGGGGGAGTCTATGGCTACACCTTC. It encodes CASGIGGVYGYTF.

CDR3 in amino acids: CASSLGQGMETQYF. The CDR3 region has the DNA TGCGCCAGCAGCTTGGGCCAAGGGATGGAGACCCAGTACTTC. The rearrangement joins TRBV5-1 to TRBJ2-5; D is undetermined. Germline CDR1 reads SGHRS; CDR2 reads YFSETQ. Trimming took 0 bases from V and 5 from J, leaving 11 bases between them. The CDR3 totals 14 residues.

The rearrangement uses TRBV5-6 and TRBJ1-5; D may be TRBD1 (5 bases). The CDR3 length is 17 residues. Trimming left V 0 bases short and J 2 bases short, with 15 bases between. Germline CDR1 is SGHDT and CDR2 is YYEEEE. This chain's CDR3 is CASSLAGAYEGNQPQHF. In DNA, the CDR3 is TGTGCCAGCAGCTTGGCCGGGGCATACGAGGGCAATCAGCCCCAGCATTTT.

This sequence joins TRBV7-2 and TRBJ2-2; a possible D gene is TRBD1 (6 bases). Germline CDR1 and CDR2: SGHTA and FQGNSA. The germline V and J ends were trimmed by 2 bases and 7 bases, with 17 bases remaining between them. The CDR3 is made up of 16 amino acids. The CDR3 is CASSLFPRTVIGELFF. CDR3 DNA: TGTGCCAGCAGCTTATTCCCACGGACAGTTATCGGGGAGCTGTTTTTT.

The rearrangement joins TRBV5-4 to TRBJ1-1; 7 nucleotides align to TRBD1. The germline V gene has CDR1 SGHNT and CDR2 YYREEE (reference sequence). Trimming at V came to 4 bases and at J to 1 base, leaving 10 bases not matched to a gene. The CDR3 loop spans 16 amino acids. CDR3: CASSLSLGTANTEAFF. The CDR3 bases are TGTGCCAGCAGCCTCAGCTTGGGGACAGCGAACACTGAAGCTTTCTTT.

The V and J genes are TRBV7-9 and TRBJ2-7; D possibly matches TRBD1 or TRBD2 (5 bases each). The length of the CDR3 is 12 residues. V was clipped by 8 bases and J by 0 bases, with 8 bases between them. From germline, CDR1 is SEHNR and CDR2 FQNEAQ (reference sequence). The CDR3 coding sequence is TGTGCCAGCGAGGGGAGCTCCTACGAGCAGTACTTC. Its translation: CASEGSSYEQYF.

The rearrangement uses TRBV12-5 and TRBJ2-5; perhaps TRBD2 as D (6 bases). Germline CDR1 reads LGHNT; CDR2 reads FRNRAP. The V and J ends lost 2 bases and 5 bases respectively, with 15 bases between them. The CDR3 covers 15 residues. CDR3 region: CASGLNGGSQETQYF. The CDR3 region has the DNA TGTGCTAGTGGTTTGAATGGAGGGAGTCAGGAGACCCAGTACTTC.

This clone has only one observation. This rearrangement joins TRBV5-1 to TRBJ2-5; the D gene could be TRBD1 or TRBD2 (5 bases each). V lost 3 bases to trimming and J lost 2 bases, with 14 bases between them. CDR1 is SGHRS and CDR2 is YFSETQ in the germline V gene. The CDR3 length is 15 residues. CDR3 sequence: CASSWTGAEQETQYF. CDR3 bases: TGCGCCAGCAGCTGGACCGGGGCGGAACAAGAGACCCAGTACTTC.

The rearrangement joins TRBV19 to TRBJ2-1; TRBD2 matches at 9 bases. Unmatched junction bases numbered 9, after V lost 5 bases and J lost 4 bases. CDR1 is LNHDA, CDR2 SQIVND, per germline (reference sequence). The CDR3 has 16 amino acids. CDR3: CASSPDWAGGYNEQFF. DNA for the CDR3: TGTGCCAGTAGTCCGGACTGGGCGGGGGGGTACAATGAGCAGTTCTTC. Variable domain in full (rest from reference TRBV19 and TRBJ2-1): DGGITQSPKYLFRKEGQNVTLSCEQNLNHDAMYWYRQDPGQGLRLIYYSQIVNDFQKGDIAEGYSVSREKKESFPLTVTSAQKNPTAFYLCASSPDWAGGYNEQFFGPGTRLTVL.

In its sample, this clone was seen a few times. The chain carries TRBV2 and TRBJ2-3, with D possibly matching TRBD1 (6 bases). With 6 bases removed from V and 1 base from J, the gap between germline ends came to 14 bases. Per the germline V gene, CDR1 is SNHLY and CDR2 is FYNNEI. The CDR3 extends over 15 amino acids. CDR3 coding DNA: TGTGCCAGCAGACACAGGGTGATTCGCACAGATACGCAGTATTTT. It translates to CASRHRVIRTDTQYF.

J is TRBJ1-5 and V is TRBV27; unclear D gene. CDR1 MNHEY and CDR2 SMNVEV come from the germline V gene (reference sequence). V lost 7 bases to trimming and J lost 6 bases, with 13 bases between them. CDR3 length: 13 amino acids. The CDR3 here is CASTPSLGQPQHF. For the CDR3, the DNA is TGTGCCAGCACCCCCAGCCTGGGTCAGCCCCAGCATTTT.

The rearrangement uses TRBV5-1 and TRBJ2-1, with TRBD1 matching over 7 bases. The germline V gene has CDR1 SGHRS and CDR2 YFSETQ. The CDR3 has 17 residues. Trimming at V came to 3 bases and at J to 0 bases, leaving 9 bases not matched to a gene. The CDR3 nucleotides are TGCGCCAGCAGCTCAACTAAGGGACAGACCTCCTACAATGAGCAGTTCTTC. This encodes CASSSTKGQTSYNEQFF.

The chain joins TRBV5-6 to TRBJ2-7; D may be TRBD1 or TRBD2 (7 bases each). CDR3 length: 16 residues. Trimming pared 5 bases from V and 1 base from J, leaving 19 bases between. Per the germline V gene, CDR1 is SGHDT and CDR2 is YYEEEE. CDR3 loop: CASSFGSRGGSYEQYF. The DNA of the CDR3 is TGTGCCAGCAGTTTCGGATCCAGGGGGGGTTCCTACGAGCAGTACTTC.

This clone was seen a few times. CDR3: CAGRELVSGELFF. In nucleotides, the CDR3 is TGTGCCGGCCGGGAATTAGTGTCCGGGGAGCTGTTTTTT. This chain joins TRBV2 and TRBJ2-2; TRBD2 might be the D (5 bases). The CDR3 loop spans 13 amino acids. The germline gives CDR1 SNHLY, CDR2 FYNNEI. V gave up 11 bases and J gave up 6 bases, with 16 bases separating them.

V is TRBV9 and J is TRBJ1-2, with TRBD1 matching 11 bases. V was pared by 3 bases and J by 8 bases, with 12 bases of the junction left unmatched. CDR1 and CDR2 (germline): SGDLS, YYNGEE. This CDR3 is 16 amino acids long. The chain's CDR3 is CASSDGTGGQYRGYTF. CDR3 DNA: TGTGCCAGCAGCGACGGGACAGGGGGACAATATCGGGGCTACACCTTC.

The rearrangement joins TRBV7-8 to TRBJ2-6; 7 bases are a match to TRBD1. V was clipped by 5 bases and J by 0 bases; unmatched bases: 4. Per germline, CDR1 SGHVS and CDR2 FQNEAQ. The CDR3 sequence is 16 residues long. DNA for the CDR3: TGTGCCAGCAGCCGCTCAGGGGGCTCTGGGGCCAACGTCCTGACTTTC. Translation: CASSRSGGSGANVLTF.

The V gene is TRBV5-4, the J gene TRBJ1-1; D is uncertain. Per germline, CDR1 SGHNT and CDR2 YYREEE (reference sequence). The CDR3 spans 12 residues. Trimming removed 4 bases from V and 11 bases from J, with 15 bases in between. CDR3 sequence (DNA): TGTGCCAGCAGCCCTGATCCAACACGGGCTTTCTTT. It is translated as CASSPDPTRAFF.

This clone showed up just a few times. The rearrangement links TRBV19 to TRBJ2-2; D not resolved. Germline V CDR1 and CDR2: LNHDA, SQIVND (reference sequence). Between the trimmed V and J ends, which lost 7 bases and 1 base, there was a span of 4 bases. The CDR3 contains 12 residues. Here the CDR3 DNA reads TGTGCCAGTAAGGGGAACACCGGGGAGCTGTTTTTT. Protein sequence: CASKGNTGELFF.

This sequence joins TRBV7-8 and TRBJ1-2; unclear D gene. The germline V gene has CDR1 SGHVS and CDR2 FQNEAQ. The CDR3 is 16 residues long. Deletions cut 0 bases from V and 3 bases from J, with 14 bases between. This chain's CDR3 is CASSLAPREPYYGYTF. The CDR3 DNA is TGTGCCAGCAGCTTAGCGCCTCGGGAGCCGTACTATGGCTACACCTTC.

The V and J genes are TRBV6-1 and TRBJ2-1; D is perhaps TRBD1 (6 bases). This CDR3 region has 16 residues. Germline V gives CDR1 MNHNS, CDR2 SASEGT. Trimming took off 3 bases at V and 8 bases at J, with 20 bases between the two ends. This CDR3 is CASSDLPGTPGDEQFF. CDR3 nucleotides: TGTGCCAGCAGTGATCTACCCGGGACACCCGGGGATGAGCAGTTCTTC.

CDR3 in amino acids: CASSGPRGENNEQFF. DNA for the CDR3: TGTGCCAGCAGCGGTCCGAGGGGAGAAAACAATGAGCAGTTCTTC. This rearrangement joins TRBV5-4 to TRBJ2-1; D is perhaps TRBD1 or TRBD2 (5 bases each). Germline lookup yields CDR1 SGHNT and CDR2 YYREEE (reference sequence). The length of the CDR3 is 15 residues. V was shortened by 4 bases and J by 5 bases, with 16 bases between the two germline ends.

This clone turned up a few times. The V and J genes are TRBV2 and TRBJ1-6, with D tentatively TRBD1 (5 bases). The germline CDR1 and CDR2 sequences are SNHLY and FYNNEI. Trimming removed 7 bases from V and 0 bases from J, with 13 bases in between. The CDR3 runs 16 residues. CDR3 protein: CASNGLGTSYNSPLHF. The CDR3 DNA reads TGTGCCAGCAACGGGTTGGGGACCTCCTATAATTCACCCCTCCACTTT.

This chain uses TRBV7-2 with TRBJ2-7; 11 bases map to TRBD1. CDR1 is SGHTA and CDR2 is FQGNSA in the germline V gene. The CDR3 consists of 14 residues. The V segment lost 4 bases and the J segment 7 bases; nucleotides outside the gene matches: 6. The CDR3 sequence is CASSSGTGGFEQYF. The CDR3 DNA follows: TGTGCCAGCAGCTCCGGGACAGGGGGATTTGAGCAGTACTTC.